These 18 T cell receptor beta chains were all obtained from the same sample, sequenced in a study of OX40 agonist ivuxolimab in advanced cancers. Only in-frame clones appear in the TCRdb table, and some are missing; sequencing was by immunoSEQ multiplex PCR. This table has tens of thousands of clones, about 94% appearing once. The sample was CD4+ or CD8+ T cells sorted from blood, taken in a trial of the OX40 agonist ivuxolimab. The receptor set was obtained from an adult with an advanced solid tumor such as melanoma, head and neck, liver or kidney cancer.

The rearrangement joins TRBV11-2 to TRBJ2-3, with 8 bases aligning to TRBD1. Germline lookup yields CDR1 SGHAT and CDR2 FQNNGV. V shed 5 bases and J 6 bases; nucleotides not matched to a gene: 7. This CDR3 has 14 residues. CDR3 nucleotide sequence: TGTGCCAGCAGCCTCTGGACAGGGAGGGATACGCAGTATTTT. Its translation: CASSLWTGRDTQYF.

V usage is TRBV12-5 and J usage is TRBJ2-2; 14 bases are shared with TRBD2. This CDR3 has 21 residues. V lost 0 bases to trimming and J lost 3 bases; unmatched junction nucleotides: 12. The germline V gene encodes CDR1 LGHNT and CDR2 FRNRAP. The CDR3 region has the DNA TGTGCTAGTGGTTTGGTACAGGGACTAGCGGGAGCGAGGGGCGACACCGGGGAGCTGTTTTTT. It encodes CASGLVQGLAGARGDTGELFF.

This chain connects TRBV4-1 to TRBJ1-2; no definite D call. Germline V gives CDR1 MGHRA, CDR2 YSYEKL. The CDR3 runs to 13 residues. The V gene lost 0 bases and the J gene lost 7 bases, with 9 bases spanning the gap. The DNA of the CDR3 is TGCGCCAGCAGCCAAGAGACTGGGTCTGGCTACACCTTC. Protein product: CASSQETGSGYTF.

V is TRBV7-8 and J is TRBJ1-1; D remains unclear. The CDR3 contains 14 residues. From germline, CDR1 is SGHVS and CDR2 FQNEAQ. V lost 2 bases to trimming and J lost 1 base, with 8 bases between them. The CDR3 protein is CASSLWTGNTEAFF. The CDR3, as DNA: TGTGCCAGCAGCTTATGGACGGGGAACACTGAAGCTTTCTTT. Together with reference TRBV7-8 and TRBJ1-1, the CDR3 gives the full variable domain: GAGVSQSPRYKVAKRGQDVALRCDPISGHVSLFWYQQALGQGPEFLTYFQNEAQLDKSGLPSDRFFAERPEGSVSTLKIQRTQQEDSAVYLCASSLWTGNTEAFFGQGTRLTVV.

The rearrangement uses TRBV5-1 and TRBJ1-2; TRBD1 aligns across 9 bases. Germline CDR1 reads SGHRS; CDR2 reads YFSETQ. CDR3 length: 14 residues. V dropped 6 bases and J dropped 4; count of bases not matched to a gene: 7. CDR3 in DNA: TGCGCCAGCACGGAGGGGGGACAGGGCTATGGCTACACCTTC. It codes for CASTEGGQGYGYTF. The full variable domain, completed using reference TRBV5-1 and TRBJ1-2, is KAGVTQTPRYLIKTRGQQVTLSCSPISGHRSVSWYQQTPGQGLQFLFEYFSETQRNKGNFPGRFSGRQFSNSRSEMNVSTLELGDSALYLCASTEGGQGYGYTFGSGTRLTVV.

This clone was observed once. The CDR3 DNA sequence: TGTGCCAGCAGTGAAGCAGCAACATTTGGCTACACCTTC. This sequence encodes CASSEAATFGYTF. The chain combines TRBV6-1 with TRBJ1-2; D gene uncertain. Trimming shortened V by 0 bases and J by 7 bases, and 9 bases separated the two germline ends. Germline CDR1 MNHNS, CDR2 SASEGT. The CDR3 is 13 residues long.

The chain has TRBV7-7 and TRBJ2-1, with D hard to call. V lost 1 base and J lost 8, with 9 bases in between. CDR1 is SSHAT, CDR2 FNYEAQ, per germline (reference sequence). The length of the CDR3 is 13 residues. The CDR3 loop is CASSLGVEDEQFF. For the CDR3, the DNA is TGTGCCAGCAGCTTAGGGGTCGAGGATGAGCAGTTCTTC.

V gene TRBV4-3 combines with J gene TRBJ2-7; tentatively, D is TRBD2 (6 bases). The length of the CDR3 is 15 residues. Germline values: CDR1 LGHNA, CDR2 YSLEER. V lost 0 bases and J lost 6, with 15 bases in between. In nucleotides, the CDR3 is TGCGCCAGCAGCCAAGAGGGGGGAAGCCTCTTCGAGCAGTACTTC. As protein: CASSQEGGSLFEQYF.

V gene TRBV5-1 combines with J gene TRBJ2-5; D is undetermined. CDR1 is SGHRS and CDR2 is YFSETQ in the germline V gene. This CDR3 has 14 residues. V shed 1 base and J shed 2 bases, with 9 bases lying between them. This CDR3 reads CASSLMVSQETQYF. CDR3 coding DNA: TGCGCCAGCAGCTTGATGGTCAGTCAAGAGACCCAGTACTTC.

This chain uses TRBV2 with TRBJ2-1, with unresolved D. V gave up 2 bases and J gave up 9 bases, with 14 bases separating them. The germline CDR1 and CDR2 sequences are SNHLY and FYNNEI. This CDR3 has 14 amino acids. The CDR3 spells CASSELDFVVEQFF. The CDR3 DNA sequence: TGTGCCAGCAGTGAACTAGACTTCGTGGTTGAGCAGTTCTTC.

In DNA form, the CDR3 reads TGTGCCAGCAGCTCCGGGTTCTCCCAAGAGACCCAGTACTTC. It codes for CASSSGFSQETQYF. V and J are TRBV5-4 and TRBJ2-5; D is ambiguous. The ends were cut back, 3 bases at V and 1 base at J, with 10 bases in the middle. The CDR3 has 14 residues. CDR1 SGHNT and CDR2 YYREEE come from the germline V gene (reference sequence).

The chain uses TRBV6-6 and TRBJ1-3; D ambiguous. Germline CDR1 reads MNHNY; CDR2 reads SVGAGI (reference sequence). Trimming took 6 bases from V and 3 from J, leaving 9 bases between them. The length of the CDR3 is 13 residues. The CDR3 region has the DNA TGTGCCAGCAGCCAAGGAGGTGGAAACACCATATATTTT. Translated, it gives CASSQGGGNTIYF.

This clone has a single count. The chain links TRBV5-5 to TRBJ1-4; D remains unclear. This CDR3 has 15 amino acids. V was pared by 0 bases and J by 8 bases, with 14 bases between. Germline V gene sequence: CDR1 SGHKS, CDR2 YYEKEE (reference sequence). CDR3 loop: CASSLGPADKEKLFF. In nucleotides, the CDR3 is TGTGCCAGCAGCTTGGGCCCGGCGGATAAAGAAAAACTGTTTTTT.

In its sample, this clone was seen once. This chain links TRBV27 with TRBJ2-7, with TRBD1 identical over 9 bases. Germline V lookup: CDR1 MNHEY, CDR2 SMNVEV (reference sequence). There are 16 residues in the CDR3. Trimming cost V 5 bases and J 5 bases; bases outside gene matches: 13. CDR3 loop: CASSPGTGKISDEQYF. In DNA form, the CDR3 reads TGTGCCAGCAGTCCCGGGACAGGGAAAATAAGTGACGAGCAGTACTTC.

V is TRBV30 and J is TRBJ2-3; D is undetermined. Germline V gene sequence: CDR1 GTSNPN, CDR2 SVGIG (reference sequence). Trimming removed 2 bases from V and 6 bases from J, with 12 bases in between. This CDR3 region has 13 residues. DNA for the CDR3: TGTGCCTGGAGTCACCAGATTAAGGATACGCAGTATTTT. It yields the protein CAWSHQIKDTQYF.

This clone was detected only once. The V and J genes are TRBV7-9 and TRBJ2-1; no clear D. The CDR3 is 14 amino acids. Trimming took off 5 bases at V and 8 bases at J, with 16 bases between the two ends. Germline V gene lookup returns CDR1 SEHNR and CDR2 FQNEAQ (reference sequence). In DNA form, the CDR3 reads TGTGCCAGCAGCCGCCAGGAAACCACCTATGAGCAGTTCTTC. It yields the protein CASSRQETTYEQFF.

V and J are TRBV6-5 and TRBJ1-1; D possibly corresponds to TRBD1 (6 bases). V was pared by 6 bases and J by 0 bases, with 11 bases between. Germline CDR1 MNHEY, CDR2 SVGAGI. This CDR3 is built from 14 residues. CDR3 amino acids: CASRDRNMNTEAFF. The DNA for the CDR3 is TGTGCCAGCAGAGACAGGAACATGAACACTGAAGCTTTCTTT.

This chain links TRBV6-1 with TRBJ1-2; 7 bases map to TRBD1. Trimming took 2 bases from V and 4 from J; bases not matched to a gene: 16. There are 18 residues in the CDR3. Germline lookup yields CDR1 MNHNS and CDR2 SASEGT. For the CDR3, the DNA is TGTGCCAGCAGTGAAATCTCAGGGGCGGACAGGAATCCCTATGGCTACACCTTC. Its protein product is CASSEISGADRNPYGYTF.